The source of this T cell receptor (beta chain) is a study of cytomegalovirus exposure and HLA in healthy donors. This PCR relied on a set of 60 Vbeta primers and 13 Jbeta primers. Original processing methods: A later analysis tallied some 80 million unique TCR beta chains, some 12 million of them shared. Produced via immunoSEQ multiplex PCR; TCRdb's table is partial and in-frame only. That table gives V, J and clone size, and the DNA gave D and trimming. The repertoire includes under 200,000 clones, 65% to 90% of them detected once, and 6.3% sits in the top ten. The V gene end was trimmed by 5 bases and the J gene end by 0 bases; junction bases not matched to a gene: 7. CDR1 is SQVTM, CDR2 ANQGSEA, per germline. CDR3 length: 15 residues. About this clone: What it binds is unknown.

Study findings and constraints: The study put 150 to 200 TCR beta chains on its list as cytomegalovirus-associated. When the data were analyzed later, several of the most significant clusters appeared to be linked to common viral pathogens.

The TCR comes from a man in his forties in good health and CMV-seropositive. Sequences were obtained from PBMCs. The chain combines TRBV29-1 with TRBJ1-2, with 9 nucleotides matching TRBD1. The CDR3 DNA reads TGCAGCGTTCCGGGACAGGGTCTAGCTAACTATGGCTACACCTTC. Encoded protein: CSVPGQGLANYGYTF.